A selection of T cell receptor beta chains follows, all from one sample in a study of neurological immune-mediated disorders. One entry per CDR3 protein results from TCRdb running MiXCR on the 5' RACE reads. Of 55,000 to 70,000 distinct CDR3 sequences detected, less than 4% appear once; the ten largest clones hold approximately 1.2%. The sample consisted of PBMCs. These receptors were taken from a man aged 25 to 45 with multiple sclerosis. The CDR3 runs from the conserved cysteine through the conserved F or W. D genes are given only for firm matches. A row's size may be missing; if present it is once, few, many or a size class.

d_call: TRBD1
clone_size: many
j_call: TRBJ1-5
v_call: TRBV2
cdr3_nt: TGTGCCAGCAGCGACAGGGGTCAGCCCCAGCATTTT
cdr3_aa: CASSDRGQPQHF

d_call: TRBD1
clone_size: many
j_call: TRBJ1-6
v_call: TRBV6-5
cdr3_nt: TGTGCCAGCAGTTACTCGGGGACAGGGGATTCACCCCTCCACTTT
cdr3_aa: CASSYSGTGDSPLHF

d_call: .
clone_size: .
j_call: TRBJ2-5
v_call: TRBV3-1
cdr3_nt: TGTGCCAGCAGCCAAGATCTAGACCCCGGGGCGGGCTTAACAGAGACCCAGTACTTC
cdr3_aa: CASSQDLDPGAGLTETQYF

d_call: TRBD1
clone_size: many
j_call: TRBJ2-2
v_call: TRBV6-5
cdr3_nt: TGTGCCAGCAGTTACAACAGGGGGCAGGACGGGGAGCTGTTTTTT
cdr3_aa: CASSYNRGQDGELFF

d_call: .
clone_size: .
j_call: TRBJ1-1
v_call: TRBV6-5
cdr3_nt: TGTGCCAGCAGTTACTCATGGGTGAACACTGAAGCTTTCTTT
cdr3_aa: CASSYSWVNTEAFF

d_call: TRBD2
clone_size: many
j_call: TRBJ2-7
v_call: TRBV18
cdr3_nt: TGTGCCAGCAAGACTAGCGGGGGGGAGCCTGTTGTCTTC
cdr3_aa: CASKTSGGEPVVF

d_call: .
clone_size: many
j_call: TRBJ2-1
v_call: TRBV9
cdr3_nt: TGTGCCAGCAGCGTAAAGGCAGGAGGAGACAATGAGCAGTTCTTC
cdr3_aa: CASSVKAGGDNEQFF

d_call: TRBD1
clone_size: many
j_call: TRBJ1-1
v_call: TRBV27
cdr3_nt: TGTGCCAGCAGTTCACTACAGGGGAGTCTGGCTTTCTTT
cdr3_aa: CASSSLQGSLAFF

d_call: TRBD1
clone_size: many
j_call: TRBJ1-2
v_call: TRBV7-2
cdr3_nt: TGTGCCAGCAGCACGGACAGGGGCGCCTATGGCTACACCTTC
cdr3_aa: CASSTDRGAYGYTF

d_call: TRBD2
clone_size: many
j_call: TRBJ2-5
v_call: TRBV20-1
cdr3_nt: TGCAGTGCTGCCGGGGGGGGAGAGACCCAGTACTTC
cdr3_aa: CSAAGGGETQYF

d_call: .
clone_size: many
j_call: TRBJ2-3
v_call: TRBV20-1
cdr3_nt: TGCAGTGCTAGAGCAAGAGCAGGGAGCACAGATACGCAGTATTTT
cdr3_aa: CSARARAGSTDTQYF

d_call: .
clone_size: few
j_call: TRBJ2-7
v_call: TRBV12-2
cdr3_nt: TGTGCAAGTCGCTTAGCTTACAGGGGATCCTACGAGCAGTACTTC
cdr3_aa: CASRLAYRGSYEQYF

d_call: .
clone_size: .
j_call: TRBJ2-3
v_call: TRBV5-1
cdr3_nt: TGCGCCAGCAGCTTGGTTGGGAGAAGCACAGATACGCAGTATTTT
cdr3_aa: CASSLVGRSTDTQYF

d_call: .
clone_size: many
j_call: TRBJ2-5
v_call: TRBV7-6
cdr3_nt: TGTGCCAGCAGCAGCCCCTTGGGGGGCATAGAGACCCAGTACTTC
cdr3_aa: CASSSPLGGIETQYF

d_call: .
clone_size: many
j_call: TRBJ2-7
v_call: TRBV5-6
cdr3_nt: TGTGCCAGCAGTCGGCGGGGCGTTTTCTACGAGCAGTACTTC
cdr3_aa: CASSRRGVFYEQYF

d_call: .
clone_size: many
j_call: TRBJ1-4
v_call: TRBV5-1
cdr3_nt: TGCGCCAGCAAAGCAGGGATTAATGAAAAACTGTTTTTT
cdr3_aa: CASKAGINEKLFF

d_call: TRBD2
clone_size: many
j_call: TRBJ2-7
v_call: TRBV6-1
cdr3_nt: TGTGCCAGCAGTGAAGCTAGCGGGGGCTCCTACGAGCAGTACTTC
cdr3_aa: CASSEASGGSYEQYF

d_call: TRBD2
clone_size: many
j_call: TRBJ2-1
v_call: TRBV5-1
cdr3_nt: TGCGCCAGCAGCTTGGTCGGGGGGGCCCCCCATGAGCAGTTCTTC
cdr3_aa: CASSLVGGAPHEQFF

d_call: .
clone_size: many
j_call: TRBJ1-2
v_call: TRBV5-6
cdr3_nt: TGTGCCAGCAGCTTGTCCGCCATAGATGGCTACACCTTC
cdr3_aa: CASSLSAIDGYTF

d_call: TRBD1
clone_size: many
j_call: TRBJ1-2
v_call: TRBV20-1
cdr3_nt: TGCAGTGCTAACCCAGGACAGGGCAACTATGGCTACACCTTC
cdr3_aa: CSANPGQGNYGYTF

d_call: .
clone_size: .
j_call: TRBJ2-1
v_call: TRBV6-6
cdr3_nt: TGTGCCAGCGGCATTCTCCTTTACAATGAGCAGTTCTTC
cdr3_aa: CASGILLYNEQFF

d_call: .
clone_size: many
j_call: TRBJ1-1
v_call: TRBV12-3/TRBV12-4
cdr3_nt: TGTGCCAGCAGTGGGACGAACACTGAAGCTTTCTTT
cdr3_aa: CASSGTNTEAFF

d_call: TRBD1
clone_size: many
j_call: TRBJ2-7
v_call: TRBV7-2
cdr3_nt: TGTGCCAGCAGCTTAGCGGGACAGGTGAACGAGCAGTACTTC
cdr3_aa: CASSLAGQVNEQYF

d_call: TRBD2
clone_size: many
j_call: TRBJ2-3
v_call: TRBV5-1
cdr3_nt: TGCGCCAGCAGCTTGGAAGCGGGGGGGCCCGCAGATACGCAGTATTTT
cdr3_aa: CASSLEAGGPADTQYF

d_call: .
clone_size: few
j_call: TRBJ2-7
v_call: TRBV6-1
cdr3_nt: TGTGCCAGCAGAACAACAGGGTTTTCCTACGAGCAGTACTTC
cdr3_aa: CASRTTGFSYEQYF

d_call: TRBD1
clone_size: many
j_call: TRBJ1-1
v_call: TRBV5-1
cdr3_nt: TGCGCCAGCAGCAGGCCGGGACAGGTTGCTTTCTTT
cdr3_aa: CASSRPGQVAFF

d_call: TRBD2
clone_size: many
j_call: TRBJ2-3
v_call: TRBV11-2
cdr3_nt: TGTGCCAGCAGTTGGAGCGGGGGTCGCTACACAGATACGCAGTATTTT
cdr3_aa: CASSWSGGRYTDTQYF

d_call: .
clone_size: few
j_call: TRBJ1-1
v_call: TRBV5-1
cdr3_nt: TGCGCCAGCAGCCGAGGGCGTGGAAACACTGAAGCTTTCTTT
cdr3_aa: CASSRGRGNTEAFF

d_call: TRBD1
clone_size: many
j_call: TRBJ1-1
v_call: TRBV6-5
cdr3_nt: TGTGCCACCCAAAGAAACAGGGGGCAGTCCGGGCTGAACACTGAAGCTTTCTTT
cdr3_aa: CATQRNRGQSGLNTEAFF

d_call: TRBD1
clone_size: many
j_call: TRBJ1-5
v_call: TRBV20-1
cdr3_nt: TGCAGTGCACACAGGGGACAGGATCAGCCCCAGCATTTT
cdr3_aa: CSAHRGQDQPQHF

d_call: TRBD2
clone_size: many
j_call: TRBJ2-3
v_call: TRBV7-3
cdr3_nt: TGTGCCAGCAGGAGCGGGGGGGCCGTTACGGATACGCAGTATTTT
cdr3_aa: CASRSGGAVTDTQYF

d_call: .
clone_size: many
j_call: TRBJ1-1
v_call: TRBV20-1
cdr3_nt: TGCAGTGCTAAGAGACAAGTTGAAGCTTTCTTT
cdr3_aa: CSAKRQVEAFF

d_call: TRBD1
clone_size: many
j_call: TRBJ2-1
v_call: TRBV7-2
cdr3_nt: TGTGCCAGCAGGGGCCTGACAGGGGGATCCTACAATGAGCAGTTCTTC
cdr3_aa: CASRGLTGGSYNEQFF

d_call: TRBD2
clone_size: few
j_call: TRBJ2-7
v_call: TRBV27
cdr3_nt: TGTGCCAGCAGTCAACTAGCGGGGGGGCTCTCCGAGCAGTACTTC
cdr3_aa: CASSQLAGGLSEQYF

d_call: TRBD1
clone_size: .
j_call: TRBJ1-3
v_call: TRBV2
cdr3_nt: TGTGCCAGCACCTATTACAGGGGGAGATCTGGAAACACCATATATTTT
cdr3_aa: CASTYYRGRSGNTIYF

d_call: TRBD1
clone_size: many
j_call: TRBJ1-1
v_call: TRBV5-1
cdr3_nt: TGCGCCAGCAAGGACAGGAGATTCGACACTGAAGCTTTCTTT
cdr3_aa: CASKDRRFDTEAFF

d_call: TRBD1
clone_size: .
j_call: TRBJ2-7
v_call: TRBV5-1
cdr3_nt: TGCGCCAGCAGCCGAGGGACAGGGTCCTACGAGCAGTACTTC
cdr3_aa: CASSRGTGSYEQYF

d_call: TRBD1
clone_size: many
j_call: TRBJ2-7
v_call: TRBV2
cdr3_nt: TGTGCCAGCCGTTACAGGGGAGCTAGCTCCTACGAGCAGTACTTC
cdr3_aa: CASRYRGASSYEQYF

d_call: .
clone_size: many
j_call: TRBJ2-3
v_call: TRBV6-5
cdr3_nt: TGTGCCAGCAGTTACGAAGTGGGGGGTACAGATACGCAGTATTTT
cdr3_aa: CASSYEVGGTDTQYF

d_call: .
clone_size: many
j_call: TRBJ1-2
v_call: TRBV7-6
cdr3_nt: TGTGCCAGCAGCCCCACCAGGGAGGGCTATGGCTACACCTTC
cdr3_aa: CASSPTREGYGYTF

d_call: .
clone_size: many
j_call: TRBJ2-2
v_call: TRBV7-9
cdr3_nt: TGTGCCAGCAGCCCGGGACGGCCGACCGGGGAGCTGTTTTTT
cdr3_aa: CASSPGRPTGELFF